The 20 T cell receptor beta chains reported below all come from one sample, sequenced in a study of blood T cells in healthy people across ages. A second about 7 to 12 cycle PCR used barcoded and J-beta primers. TCRdb itself ran the 5' RACE reads through MiXCR, one entry per CDR3 protein. The table includes about a million distinct CDR3 sequences, roughly two fifths detected once. The sample comprised blood. The receptor source for this set is a man aged 18-30 years in good health.

This clonotype was counted many times. The V call is TRBV5-1, the J call TRBJ1-2; 9 nucleotides line up with TRBD1. The CDR3 totals 13 residues. The V gene end was trimmed by 4 bases and the J gene end by 2 bases; junction bases not matched to a gene: 0. CDR1 SGHRS and CDR2 YFSETQ come from the germline V gene. The DNA for the CDR3 is TGCGCCAGCAGCGGGACAGGGAACTATGGCTACACCTTC. Translating gives CASSGTGNYGYTF.

V usage is TRBV7-2 and J usage is TRBJ1-2; unclear D gene. The CDR3 runs to 12 residues. Trimming stripped 3 bases from V and 4 bases from J, with 6 bases between. The germline V gene has CDR1 SGHTA and CDR2 FQGNSA. CDR3 sequence: CASSFPAYGYTF. The CDR3, as DNA: TGTGCCAGCAGCTTCCCCGCCTATGGCTACACCTTC.

The sample holds a few counts of this clonotype. The chain couples TRBV5-6 to TRBJ2-1; 9 bases align to TRBD1. The germline V gene encodes CDR1 SGHDT and CDR2 YYEEEE. V lost 4 bases and J lost 6; bases outside the gene matches: 14. The CDR3 sequence is 17 residues long. This CDR3 is CASSPDLGQGGPNEQFF. The CDR3, as DNA: TGTGCCAGCAGCCCCGACTTGGGACAGGGTGGCCCCAATGAGCAGTTCTTC.

CDR3 loop: CASSVQGPNSGNTIYF. As DNA, the CDR3 is TGTGCCAGCAGCGTCCAGGGACCTAACTCTGGAAACACCATATATTTT. The chain joins TRBV9 to TRBJ1-3; the D gene is possibly TRBD1 (5 bases). This CDR3 is built from 16 residues. CDR1 and CDR2 (germline): SGDLS, YYNGEE. The V and J ends lost 2 bases and 0 bases respectively, with 12 bases between them.

This chain connects TRBV5-1 to TRBJ2-2, with 7 positions matching TRBD1. This CDR3 is built from 15 residues. With V trimmed by 5 bases and J by 6 bases, 10 bases remained unmatched. The V gene's germline CDR1 is SGHRS and CDR2 YFSETQ. The CDR3 sequence: CASRTTGLLAGELFF. CDR3 nucleotides: TGCGCCAGCAGAACGACAGGGTTGCTCGCCGGGGAGCTGTTTTTT.

The gene calls are TRBV4-1 and TRBJ1-5; TRBD1 matches 8 bases. CDR3 size: 16 residues. The V gene's germline CDR1 is MGHRA and CDR2 YSYEKL. V lost 4 bases, J lost 2 bases, and 7 bases stayed unmatched. The chain's CDR3 is CASSRGQERGNQPQHF. The CDR3 DNA is TGCGCCAGCAGCCGGGGACAGGAGCGGGGCAATCAGCCCCAGCATTTT.

This clonotype was detected only once. The chain carries TRBV29-1 and TRBJ2-3; 7 nucleotides agree with TRBD1. With 0 bases clipped from V and 9 bases from J, the junction kept 6 bases outside the gene matches. The CDR3 extends over 13 amino acids. Looked up from germline, CDR1 is SQVTM and CDR2 is ANQGSEA. The CDR3 DNA follows: TGCAGCGTTGAAGATGAGGGGGCCAGGACGCAGTATTTT. Protein: CSVEDEGARTQYF.

This clonotype was seen more than once but under ten times. The chain uses TRBV30 and TRBJ1-2, with D unclear. CDR1 GTSNPN and CDR2 SVGIG come from the germline V gene (reference sequence). This CDR3 is built from 12 residues. CDR3 amino acids: CGREDQNYGYTF. The CDR3 DNA is TGTGGGAGAGAGGATCAAAACTATGGCTACACCTTC.

The rearrangement uses TRBV18 and TRBJ2-2, with D unclear. Per germline, CDR1 KGHSH and CDR2 LQKENI. Trimming left V 1 base short and J 1 base short, with 10 bases between. The CDR3 has 16 residues. This CDR3 is CASSPQGVRNTGELFF. The CDR3 DNA reads TGTGCCAGCTCACCACAGGGTGTGAGGAACACCGGGGAGCTGTTTTTT.

This clonotype was found many times. V is TRBV7-2 and J is TRBJ1-2, with D unresolved. Deletions cut 5 bases from V and 1 base from J, with 8 bases between. CDR3 length: 13 amino acids. Germline V lookup: CDR1 SGHTA, CDR2 FQGNSA. The CDR3, as DNA: TGTGCCAGCAGCCCCAATTATAACTATGGCTACACCTTC. This codes for CASSPNYNYGYTF.

Regarding this clonotype: An end of the junction does not agree with germline; a read error may underlie this. The V gene is TRBV2, the J gene TRBJ1-5, with a weak D call TRBD1 (6 bases). Per germline, CDR1 SNHLY and CDR2 FYNNEI. CDR3 size: 14 residues. CDR3 nucleotides: TGCGCCAGCAGTGAGGACAGCTACAATCAGCCCCAGCATTTT. This encodes CASSEDSYNQPQHF.

The rearrangement joins TRBV4-2 to TRBJ2-1; 8 bases fit TRBD2. The germline V gene has CDR1 LGHNA and CDR2 YNFKEQ. The trim removed 6 bases at V and 7 bases at J, leaving 11 bases unmatched. This CDR3 is 15 amino acids long. DNA of the CDR3: TGTGCCAGCAGTAGATCTAGCGGGCAGCAAAATGAGCAGTTCTTC. Protein: CASSRSSGQQNEQFF.

This clonotype has at least ten counts. The chain is built from TRBV10-3 and TRBJ2-3; 8 bases are a match to TRBD1. This CDR3 comprises 14 residues. The germline CDR1 and CDR2 sequences are ENHRY and SYGVKD. V shed 5 bases, J shed 5 bases, and the junction held 6 bases outside the gene matches. The CDR3 DNA reads as TGTGCCATCAGTTCGACAGGGGAGAAAGATACGCAGTATTTT. Translating gives CAISSTGEKDTQYF.

This chain connects TRBV10-3 to TRBJ2-4; D might be TRBD1 (6 bases). The germline gives CDR1 ENHRY, CDR2 SYGVKD. The CDR3 consists of 15 residues. Trimming took off 0 bases at V and 13 bases at J, with 19 bases between the two ends. The CDR3 sequence: CAISESRAGEGQQYF. The DNA of the CDR3 is TGTGCCATCAGTGAGTCCCGGGCAGGGGAAGGGCAGCAGTACTTC.

In its sample, this clonotype was seen a few times. The V gene is TRBV7-9, the J gene TRBJ2-5; tentatively, D is TRBD1 or TRBD2 (5 bases each). The CDR3 covers 14 residues. The V gene's germline CDR1 is SEHNR and CDR2 FQNEAQ (reference sequence). Trimming stripped 0 bases from V and 5 bases from J, with 10 bases between. CDR3 amino acids: CASSLADGAETQYF. CDR3 nucleotide sequence: TGTGCCAGCAGCTTAGCTGACGGGGCGGAGACCCAGTACTTC.

This clonotype has only a few counts. V is TRBV5-1 and J is TRBJ2-1, with 9 bases matching TRBD1. Germline V gene sequence: CDR1 SGHRS, CDR2 YFSETQ. The junction had 10 bases not matched to a gene; V was cut back by 0 bases and J by 6 bases. The CDR3 extends over 17 amino acids. CDR3 loop: CASSLAPGTGWTNEQFF. CDR3 coding DNA: TGCGCCAGCAGCTTGGCCCCCGGGACAGGGTGGACCAATGAGCAGTTCTTC.

This sequence joins TRBV7-2 and TRBJ2-7, with 7 bases lining up with TRBD2. V gave up 5 bases and J gave up 4 bases; unmatched junction bases: 8. Germline assignment: CDR1 SGHTA and CDR2 FQGNSA. This CDR3 spans 14 amino acids. CDR3 DNA sequence: TGTGCCAGCAGCCCCGGACTAGAGACTTACGAGCAGTACTTC. Protein product: CASSPGLETYEQYF.

The rearrangement uses TRBV4-3 and TRBJ1-1, with D possibly TRBD1 on 5 matching bases. Looked up from germline, CDR1 is LGHNA and CDR2 is YSLEER. V dropped 0 bases and J dropped 6 bases, with 17 bases sitting between them. The CDR3 spans 16 residues. The CDR3 DNA is TGCGCCAGCAGCCAAGAAGCGGCAGGGAGTGACGCTGAAGCTTTCTTT. Encoded protein: CASSQEAAGSDAEAFF.

Many counts were recorded for this clonotype. The chain has TRBV11-2 and TRBJ1-2; D remains unclear. Germline V gene data show CDR1 as SGHAT and CDR2 as FQNNGV. V was shortened by 1 base and J by 2 bases, with 8 bases between the two germline ends. The CDR3 runs to 14 residues. The chain's CDR3 is CASSLAPGNYGYTF. CDR3 DNA sequence: TGTGCCAGCAGCTTAGCTCCGGGAAACTATGGCTACACCTTC. Full variable domain (rest looked up from reference TRBV11-2 and TRBJ1-2): EAGVAQSPRYKIIEKRQSVAFWCNPISGHATLYWYQQILGQGPKLLIQFQNNGVVDDSQLPKDRFSAERLKGVDSTLKIQPAKLEDSAVYLCASSLAPGNYGYTFGSGTRLTVV.

This clonotype was observed at least ten times. The chain combines TRBV4-2 with TRBJ2-1; D may be TRBD2 (6 bases). From germline, CDR1 is LGHNA and CDR2 YNFKEQ. This CDR3 spans 16 amino acids. V lost 0 bases to trimming and J lost 0 bases, with 9 bases between them. The DNA of the CDR3 is TGTGCCAGCAGCCAAGAGTGGCGGGGCTCCTACAATGAGCAGTTCTTC. Translation: CASSQEWRGSYNEQFF.